The next 17 T cell receptor beta chains were all read from a single sample in a study of regulatory T cells in long-lasting Graves disease. The time point denotes: persistent/refractory GD, antithyroid drugs over 5 years with positive TRAb. After RNA was extracted from PBMCs, the TCR library was made from it. Relying on iRepertoire HTBI primers and Arm-PCR of CDR3 regions, the team built TCR beta libraries. TCRdb re-called the multiplex PCR reads through MiXCR, storing one row per CDR3 protein. The table shows a few hundred thousand distinct CDR3 sequences, with about a quarter occurring only once. This material consisted of peripheral blood mononuclear cells (PBMCs), taken when the disease was refractory, from a patient treated with antithyroid drugs. Receptors were obtained from a female donor with Graves disease.

This chain connects TRBV2 to TRBJ2-3; 10 bases are shared with TRBD2. The CDR3 has 17 residues. Germline V gives CDR1 SNHLY, CDR2 FYNNEI. J lost 5 bases, V lost 3 bases, and 11 bases had no gene match. In nucleotides, the CDR3 is TGTGCCAGCAGTGATGATGGTCTAGCGGGAGCTGAAGATACGCAGTATTTT. As protein: CASSDDGLAGAEDTQYF. The whole variable domain, filled in from reference TRBV2 and TRBJ2-3, reads EPEVTQTPSHQVTQMGQEVILRCVPISNHLYFYWYRQILGQKVEFLVSFYNNEISEKSEIFDDQFSVERPDGSNFTLKIRSTKLEDSAMYFCASSDDGLAGAEDTQYFGPGTRLTVL.

This clonotype was detected a few times. This sequence joins TRBV6-5 and TRBJ1-2; the match to TRBD1 covers 10 bases. V trimming: 2 bases; J trimming: 6 bases; junction bases outside the gene matches: 6. The CDR3 is 15 amino acids. Germline V CDR1 and CDR2: MNHEY, SVGAGI. This chain's CDR3 is CASSYSRDRGNGYTF. CDR3 DNA sequence: TGTGCCAGCAGTTACAGCAGGGACAGGGGAAATGGCTACACCTTC.

This sequence joins TRBV6-1 and TRBJ2-2; D is perhaps TRBD2 (6 bases). Germline CDR1 and CDR2: MNHNS and SASEGT. There are 15 residues in the CDR3. The germline V and J ends were trimmed by 6 bases and 6 bases, with 17 bases remaining between them. In DNA form, the CDR3 reads TGTGCCAGCAGAACTAGCTTTTTGTCGGCCGGGGAGCTGTTTTTT. It translates to CASRTSFLSAGELFF.

This clonotype was found a few times. The chain links TRBV20-1 to TRBJ1-5; D unclear. CDR1 is DFQATT, CDR2 SNEGSKA, per germline (reference sequence). The CDR3 runs 15 residues. The ends were cut back, 1 base at V and 5 bases at J, with 15 bases in the middle. CDR3 nucleotide sequence: TGCAGTGCTAGAGTTGGTACGGGTAAAGATCAGCCCCAGCATTTT. This encodes CSARVGTGKDQPQHF.

This clonotype was seen at least ten times. The rearrangement joins TRBV5-1 to TRBJ2-2; perhaps TRBD1 as D (5 bases). Germline values: CDR1 SGHRS, CDR2 YFSETQ. V was shortened by 3 bases and J by 1 base, with 10 bases between the two germline ends. The CDR3 has 15 amino acids. The CDR3 reads CASSSSTGNTGELFF. As DNA, the CDR3 is TGCGCCAGCAGCTCGTCAACAGGGAACACCGGGGAGCTGTTTTTT.

The chain has TRBV30 and TRBJ2-6; no clear D gene. Looked up from germline, CDR1 is GTSNPN and CDR2 is SVGIG (reference sequence). The length of the CDR3 is 15 residues. V lost 5 bases, J lost 0 bases, and 11 bases lay in between. CDR3 in amino acids: CAWDAGSSGANVLTF. The CDR3, as DNA: TGTGCCTGGGACGCAGGAAGCTCTGGGGCCAACGTCCTGACTTTC. The full variable domain, rest sourced from reference TRBV30 and TRBJ2-6, is SQTIHQWPATLVQPVGSPLSLECTVEGTSNPNLYWYRQAAGRGLQLLFYSVGIGQISSEVPQNLSASRPQDRQFILSSKKLLLSDSGFYLCAWDAGSSGANVLTFGAGSRLTVL.

J is TRBJ1-1 and V is TRBV20-1, with 7 bases identical to TRBD1. The CDR3 is 14 residues long. The V gene's germline CDR1 is DFQATT and CDR2 SNEGSKA (reference sequence). With V trimmed by 3 bases and J by 4 bases, 8 bases remained unmatched. The CDR3 region is CSARARTGPTEAFF. The CDR3 coding sequence is TGCAGTGCTAGGGCTCGGACAGGCCCCACTGAAGCTTTCTTT.

This sequence joins TRBV11-1 and TRBJ2-7, with TRBD1 as a possible D gene (5 bases). The CDR3 totals 12 residues. In germline, CDR1 is SGHAT, CDR2 FQDESV (reference sequence). Trimming left V 1 base short and J 10 bases short, with 11 bases between. The CDR3 DNA follows: TGTGCCAGCAGCTTAGGCCAGGGCTTACAGTACTTC. Amino acids: CASSLGQGLQYF.

This clonotype has a handful of counts. This chain joins TRBV6-1 and TRBJ2-5; tentative D call: TRBD2 (6 bases). Germline CDR1 and CDR2: MNHNS and SASEGT. V lost 7 bases to trimming and J lost 5 bases, with 17 bases between them. This CDR3 region has 14 residues. The CDR3 DNA reads as TGTGCCAGCACTGGTCGGGAGACTGGCGAGACCCAGTACTTC. Translating it yields CASTGRETGETQYF.

This clonotype was seen a handful of times. The CDR3 coding sequence is TGTGCCAGCAGCCAAGGGCAGGGGGCGGCCAAAAACATTCAGTACTTC. It is translated as CASSQGQGAAKNIQYF. J is TRBJ2-4 and V is TRBV3-1; 8 bases match TRBD1. This CDR3 is built from 16 residues. Germline V lookup: CDR1 LGHDT, CDR2 YNNKEL (reference sequence). J lost 1 base, V lost 1 base, and 3 bases had no gene match. Full variable domain (missing parts from reference TRBV3-1 and TRBJ2-4): DTAVSQTPKYLVTQMGNDKSIKCEQNLGHDTMYWYKQDSKKFLKIMFSYNNKELIINETVPNRFSPKSPDKAHLNLHINSLELGDSAVYFCASSQGQGAAKNIQYFGAGTRLSVL.

This clonotype turned up a few times. This sequence may be a read error, since a much larger clone differs from it by one base. The V and J genes are TRBV7-8 and TRBJ2-5; D may be TRBD2 (7 bases). This CDR3 contains 12 residues. Per the germline V gene, CDR1 is SGHVS and CDR2 is FQNEAQ. Trimming removed 8 bases at V and 5 bases at J, with 12 bases between. The CDR3 protein is CASRGAGETQYF. CDR3 nucleotide sequence: TGTGCCAGCCGGGGGGCAGGGGAGACCCAGTACTTC.

The chain combines TRBV10-3 with TRBJ1-5; 7 nucleotides line up with TRBD1. Trimming at V came to 6 bases and at J to 0 bases, leaving 5 bases not matched to a gene. Germline V gives CDR1 ENHRY, CDR2 SYGVKD. This CDR3 contains 15 residues. Here the CDR3 reads CAISPGQSSNQPQHF. Written as DNA, the CDR3 is TGTGCCATCAGCCCGGGACAGAGTAGCAATCAGCCCCAGCATTTT.

This chain uses TRBV6-2 or TRBV6-3 with TRBJ2-1; D might be TRBD2 (5 bases). V lost 5 bases and J 0 bases, leaving 14 bases between the germline ends. This CDR3 has 16 amino acids. Germline CDR1 and CDR2: MNHEY and SVGEGT. The CDR3 region has the DNA TGTGCCAGCAGTGCCCTCCCAGCGGACTCCTACAATGAGCAGTTCTTC. Residues: CASSALPADSYNEQFF.

The gene calls are TRBV7-2 and TRBJ2-7; 9 positions agree with TRBD2. Germline V gives CDR1 SGHTA, CDR2 FQGNSA. This CDR3 has 17 residues. Trimming took 5 bases from V and 0 from J; bases not matched to a gene: 11. The CDR3 nucleotides read TGTGCCAGCAGCCCCTATACAAGCGGGAGGTTCTCCTACGAGCAGTACTTC. Its translation: CASSPYTSGRFSYEQYF.

This clonotype was detected only a few times. The chain carries TRBV27 and TRBJ2-5; D is perhaps TRBD2 (6 bases). Germline V gives CDR1 MNHEY, CDR2 SMNVEV (reference sequence). The CDR3 is made up of 16 amino acids. V lost 4 bases, J lost 7 bases, and 22 bases lay in between. The CDR3 loop is CASSSRPASEGRTQYF. CDR3 coding DNA: TGTGCCAGCAGTTCCCGGCCCGCCTCGGAGGGGCGGACCCAGTACTTC.

Worth noting for this clonotype: The junction departs from germline at one end; a sequencing error may be responsible. The J gene is TRBJ2-7, the V gene TRBV7-2; 8 bases match TRBD1. The CDR3 has 14 amino acids. Germline-derived CDR1 and CDR2 are SGHTA and FQGNSA. CDR3 residues: CASTYGGQEYGQYF. For the CDR3, the DNA is TGTGCCAGCACCTATGGGGGACAGGAGTACGGGCAGTACTTC. Drawing the rest from reference TRBV7-2 and TRBJ2-7, the complete variable domain is GAGVSQSPSNKVTEKGKDVELRCDPISGHTALYWYRQSLGQGLEFLIYFQGNSAPDKSGLPSDRFSAERTGGSVSTLTIQRTQQEDSAVYLCASTYGGQEYGQYFGPGTRLTVT.

The V and J genes are TRBV29-1 and TRBJ2-7, with a tentative D call TRBD1 (6 bases). The V gene lost 0 bases and the J gene lost 3 bases, with 15 bases spanning the gap. Germline CDR1 and CDR2: SQVTM and ANQGSEA. The CDR3 runs to 15 residues. The CDR3 loop is CSVEDPGQRNYEQYF. CDR3 DNA: TGCAGCGTTGAAGATCCTGGACAGAGAAACTACGAGCAGTACTTC.